These 18 T cell receptor beta chains share one sample of origin, sequenced in a study of T cells expressing NK-cell markers. No DNA is given; TCRdb re-called the 5' RACE reads and lists each CDR3 protein once. The table lists fewer than 200,000 distinct CDR3 sequences, with roughly 20% in the top ten. Sequencing was carried out using blood T cells: a sorted CD56 or NKG2C T cell subset, CD4+ or CD8+ T cells, or bulk PBMC T cells (not recorded which). All receptors come from a woman aged 18-70 years in good health.

The chain carries TRBV5-1 and TRBJ1-4; TCRdb picks TRBD1, but there is no DNA to check that call. CDR3 length: 17 amino acids. Per germline, CDR1 SGHRS and CDR2 YFSETQ. CDR3 residues: CASSLKGSGFANEKLFF.

The chain is built from TRBV20-1 and TRBJ2-1. Germline V gene data show CDR1 as DFQATT and CDR2 as SNEGSKA (reference sequence). The CDR3 length is 13 residues. This CDR3 reads CSARDPFMDEQFF.

This chain uses TRBV7-2 with TRBJ2-3; with no DNA, the TCRdb D assignment of TRBD2 cannot be verified. CDR1 and CDR2 from the germline V gene are SGHTA and FQGNSA. The CDR3 covers 16 residues. CDR3 sequence: CASSLRTSGSSDTQYF.

This chain joins TRBV6-2 or TRBV6-3 and TRBJ2-3; TCRdb returns TRBD1, unconfirmable since there is no DNA. CDR3 length equals 14 residues. Germline values: CDR1 MNHEY, CDR2 SVGEGT. The CDR3 sequence is CASSQTGGQDTQYF.

The chain combines TRBV2 with TRBJ1-2; lacking DNA, the TRBD1 call made by TCRdb goes unchecked. This CDR3 has 13 residues. Germline CDR1 reads SNHLY; CDR2 reads FYNNEI. The CDR3 here is CASSMRDVYGYTF.

The genes are TRBV4-2 and TRBJ2-3; without DNA, the TCRdb call of TRBD2 cannot be checked. Germline values: CDR1 LGHNA, CDR2 YNFKEQ. This CDR3 comprises 15 residues. CDR3 protein: CASSQRSGRRDTQYF.

The rearrangement links TRBV12-3 or TRBV12-4 to TRBJ1-5; there is no DNA to check the TCRdb D call of TRBD1. The CDR3 is 15 amino acids. The CDR3: CASSLGTGGVGSQHF.

The rearrangement uses TRBV12-3 or TRBV12-4 and TRBJ2-3; TCRdb reports TRBD1, a call that lacks DNA to check it against. This CDR3 has 17 amino acids. This CDR3 reads CASSFVSGRGLGDTQYF.

The chain combines TRBV18 with TRBJ2-5; TCRdb names TRBD1, which stays unverified in the absence of DNA. Per the germline V gene, CDR1 is KGHSH and CDR2 is LQKENI. This CDR3 has 14 amino acids. CDR3 in amino acids: CASSPRTGLETQYF.

The V gene is TRBV5-1, the J gene TRBJ2-7. CDR3 length: 14 amino acids. Germline lookup yields CDR1 SGHRS and CDR2 YFSETQ. CDR3 loop: CASSLDPNNYEQYF. Filled out from reference TRBV5-1 and TRBJ2-7, the complete variable domain reads KAGVTQTPRYLIKTRGQQVTLSCSPISGHRSVSWYQQTPGQGLQFLFEYFSETQRNKGNFPGRFSGRQFSNSRSEMNVSTLELGDSALYLCASSLDPNNYEQYFGPGTRLTVT.

The chain combines TRBV12-3 or TRBV12-4 with TRBJ2-3; the D call of TRBD2 rests on TCRdb alone, since no DNA is present to check it. The CDR3 totals 14 residues. The CDR3 protein is CASSRDSQLGTQYF.

The chain combines TRBV5-1 with TRBJ2-2; without DNA, the TCRdb call of TRBD1 cannot be checked. From germline, CDR1 is SGHRS and CDR2 YFSETQ. This CDR3 comprises 16 residues. The chain's CDR3 is CASSLVFQGAAGELFF.

The chain employs TRBV12-3 or TRBV12-4 and TRBJ2-7; TCRdb's assignment of TRBD2 cannot be checked, as there is no DNA. The CDR3 spans 14 residues. The CDR3 spells CASSLPPGIYEQYF.

This chain uses TRBV5-4 with TRBJ2-5; TCRdb returns TRBD2, unconfirmable since there is no DNA. Germline CDR1 is SGHNT and CDR2 is YYREEE (reference sequence). This CDR3 spans 16 amino acids. CDR3 in amino acids: CASSTPSGGALETQYF.

The V gene is TRBV11-3, the J gene TRBJ2-2; TCRdb designates TRBD1, a call that cannot be tested without DNA. Germline V gives CDR1 SGHNT, CDR2 YENEEA. This CDR3 has 17 residues. CDR3 sequence: CASSPGQGRRDTGELFF.

The chain has TRBV6-1 and TRBJ1-2; TCRdb picks TRBD1, but there is no DNA to check that call. The length of the CDR3 is 13 residues. Per the germline V gene, CDR1 is MNHNS and CDR2 is SASEGT. Here the CDR3 reads CASSVRTTYGYTF.

The chain uses TRBV12-3 or TRBV12-4 and TRBJ2-5; TCRdb reports TRBD1, a call that lacks DNA to check it against. The CDR3 length is 15 residues. The CDR3: CASSPMWGGGETQYF.

V gene TRBV18 combines with J gene TRBJ2-3; TCRdb's D call of TRBD1 is untestable without DNA. CDR1 and CDR2 from the germline V gene are KGHSH and LQKENI. The CDR3 consists of 14 residues. The CDR3 sequence is CASSRQGAADTQYF.